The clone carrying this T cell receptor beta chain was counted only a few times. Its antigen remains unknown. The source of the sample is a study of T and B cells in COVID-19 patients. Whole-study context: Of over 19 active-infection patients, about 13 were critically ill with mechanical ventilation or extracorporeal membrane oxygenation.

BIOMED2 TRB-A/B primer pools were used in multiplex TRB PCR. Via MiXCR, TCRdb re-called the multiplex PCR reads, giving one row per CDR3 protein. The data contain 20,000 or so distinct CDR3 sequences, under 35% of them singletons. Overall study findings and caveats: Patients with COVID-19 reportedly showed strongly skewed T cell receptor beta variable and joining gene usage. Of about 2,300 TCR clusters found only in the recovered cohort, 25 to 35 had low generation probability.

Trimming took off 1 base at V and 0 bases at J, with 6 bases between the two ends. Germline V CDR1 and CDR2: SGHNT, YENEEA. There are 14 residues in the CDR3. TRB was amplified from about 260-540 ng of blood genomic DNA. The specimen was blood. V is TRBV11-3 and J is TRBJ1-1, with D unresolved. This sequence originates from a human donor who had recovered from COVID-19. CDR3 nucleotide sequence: TGTGCCAGCAGCTTAGGACGGATGAACACTGAAGCTTTCTTT. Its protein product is CASSLGRMNTEAFF.